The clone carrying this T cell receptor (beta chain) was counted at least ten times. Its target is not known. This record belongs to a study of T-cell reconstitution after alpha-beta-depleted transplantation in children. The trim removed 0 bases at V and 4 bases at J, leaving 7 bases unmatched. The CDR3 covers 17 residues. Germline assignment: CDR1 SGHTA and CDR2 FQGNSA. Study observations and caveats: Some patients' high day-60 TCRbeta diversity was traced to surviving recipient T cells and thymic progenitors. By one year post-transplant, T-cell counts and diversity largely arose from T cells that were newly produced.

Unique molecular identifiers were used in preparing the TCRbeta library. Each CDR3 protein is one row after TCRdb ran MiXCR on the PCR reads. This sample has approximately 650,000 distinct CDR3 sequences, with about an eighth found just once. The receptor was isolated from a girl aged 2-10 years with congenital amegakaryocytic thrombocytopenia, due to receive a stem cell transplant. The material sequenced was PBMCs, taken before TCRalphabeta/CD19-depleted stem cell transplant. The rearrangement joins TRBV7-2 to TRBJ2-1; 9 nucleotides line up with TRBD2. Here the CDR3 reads CASSLAGSGSPYNEQFF. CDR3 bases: TGTGCCAGCAGCTTAGCAGGTAGCGGGAGCCCTTACAATGAGCAGTTCTTC.